These T cell receptor beta chains were read from a single sample in a study of T cell responses to AZD1222 COVID-19 vaccine. The repertoire was sequenced with immunoSEQ multiplex PCR; TCRdb's copy has only in-frame clones and lacks some. The data show tens of thousands of clones, around 88% seen once. This material consisted of peripheral blood, taken on day 0 of AZD1222 vaccination. These receptor sequences come from an adult in good health. The CDR3 runs from the conserved cysteine through the conserved F or W. D genes are given only for firm matches. Some rows have no size entry. The others give once, few or many, or a class for an expanded clone.

>.|once|TRBJ1-6|TRBV25-1
CASSTDTDYNSPLHF
TGTGCCAGCAGTACCGACACCGACTATAATTCACCCCTCCACTTT
>.|.|TRBJ2-4|TRBV30
CAWSNEGQNIQYF
TGTGCCTGGAGTAATGAGGGGCAAAACATTCAGTACTTC
>.|.|TRBJ2-7|TRBV2
CASSQGRISYEQYF
TGTGCCAGCTCCCAAGGGCGCATCTCCTACGAGCAGTACTTC
>.|.|TRBJ2-5|TRBV18
CASSRTQGRGQETQYF
TGTGCCAGCTCACGAACACAGGGGCGGGGGCAAGAGACCCAGTACTTC
>TRBD1|.|TRBJ1-1|TRBV6-4
CASSDTGGTEAFF
TGTGCCAGCAGTGATACAGGGGGCACTGAAGCTTTCTTT
>.|.|TRBJ1-4|TRBV4-1
CASSHPLEGRNEKLFF
TGCGCCAGCAGCCACCCATTAGAGGGTCGGAATGAAAAACTGTTTTTT
>.|.|TRBJ1-1|TRBV5-1
CASSLVGSGVNTEAFF
TGCGCCAGCAGCTTGGTCGGTTCGGGGGTGAACACTGAAGCTTTCTTT
>.|.|TRBJ2-3|TRBV5-4
CASSLDRSTDTQYF
TGTGCCAGCAGCTTGGACAGAAGCACAGATACGCAGTATTTT
>.|.|TRBJ1-5|TRBV30
CAWSVGGSQPQHF
TGTGCCTGGAGTGTCGGAGGTTCTCAGCCCCAGCATTTT
>.|.|TRBJ2-7|TRBV19
CASSKAGTYEQYF
TGTGCCAGTAGTAAGGCGGGAACCTACGAGCAGTACTTC
>.|.|TRBJ2-3|TRBV7-9
CASSWPTRSAGGTDTQYF
TGTGCCAGCAGCTGGCCCACTAGGTCGGCAGGGGGGACAGATACGCAGTATTTT
>.|.|TRBJ2-1|TRBV7-7
CASSLVGGEGAYNEQFF
TGTGCCAGCAGCTTAGTGGGAGGGGAGGGGGCCTACAATGAGCAGTTCTTC
>TRBD1|.|TRBJ1-5|TRBV28
CASSTRQGGRPQHF
TGTGCCAGCAGTACCAGGCAGGGGGGTCGGCCCCAGCATTTT